This T cell receptor (beta chain) was captured by sequencing in a study of OX40 agonist ivuxolimab in advanced cancers. Study results and caveats: Some patients without response likewise showed low normalized clonal expansion. Blood T cells, both CD4+ and CD8+, expanded clonally by week 6 at 0.1 to 3.0 mg/kg. Average numbers of expanded clones were greater in CD8+ T cells than in CD4+.

This CDR3 is built from 16 residues. V lost 3 bases to trimming and J lost 1 base, with 15 bases between them. Germline-derived CDR1 and CDR2 are KGHSH and LQKENI. Comments on this clone: Antigen unknown.

The table came from immunoSEQ multiplex PCR; TCRdb's copy has only in-frame clones and leaves some out. The sample yields 60,000 to 90,000 clones, around 86% seen once. Researchers took blood at baseline, on cycle 4 day 1, and on cycle 7 day 1. This clonotype was sampled from an adult with an advanced solid tumor such as melanoma, head and neck, liver or kidney cancer. V gene TRBV18 combines with J gene TRBJ2-5; tentatively, D is TRBD2 (6 bases). Source: CD4+ or CD8+ T cells sorted from blood, taken in a trial of the OX40 agonist ivuxolimab. DNA for the CDR3: TGTGCCAGCTCACCTTCTTTTGGGAGGCCCCAAGAGACCCAGTACTTC. Translation: CASSPSFGRPQETQYF.